This T cell receptor beta chain comes out of a study of memory CD4+ T cells and cytomegalovirus serostatus. Across the whole study: Donors were healthy Belgian adults, several CMV seropositive and approximately 23 seronegative.

The study, taken as a whole, reports: Repertoires predicted CMV serostatus with median bootstrapped AUC of roughly 0.96.

The germline gives CDR1 SGHVS, CDR2 FQNEAQ. The CDR3 consists of 14 residues. Trimming took off 2 bases at V and 1 base at J, with 8 bases between the two ends. Original processing notes: Out-of-frame sequences were removed, leaving a few million distinct TCRbeta sequences. Generated by immunoSEQ multiplex PCR, the TCRdb table keeps only in-frame clones and is missing some. V, J and clone size derive from that table, while D and trimming were established from the DNA sequence. The table records under 55,000 clones, 83% of them present only once. Note on this clone: Its antigen is unidentified.

Single viable CD3+CD4+CD8-CD45RO+ cells were sorted as the memory CD4+ T cells. Donors' CMV status reflects serum IgG against pp150, pp28, p38, p52. Sequenced sample: memory CD4+ T cells from blood. V and J are TRBV7-8 and TRBJ1-1; D is possibly TRBD1 (5 bases). The sequence derives from an adult in good health and CMV-seropositive. The CDR3 DNA reads as TGTGCCAGCAGCTTAACGGGACGGAACACTGAAGCTTTCTTT. Amino acid sequence: CASSLTGRNTEAFF. Filled out from reference TRBV7-8 and TRBJ1-1, the complete variable domain reads GAGVSQSPRYKVAKRGQDVALRCDPISGHVSLFWYQQALGQGPEFLTYFQNEAQLDKSGLPSDRFFAERPEGSVSTLKIQRTQQEDSAVYLCASSLTGRNTEAFFGQGTRLTVV.